Following are 2 T cell receptor beta chains from one sample sequenced in a study of graft-versus-host responses after intestinal transplantation (dated by TCRdb to about 2021). The protocol used for the library was the immunoSEQ multiplex PCR assay. TCRdb mirrors the immuneACCESS table, restricted to in-frame sequences. Some clones are absent from its copies; in checked studies, under half trace to an unresolved V gene, and the reason for the others is unknown. The sample records about 86,000 clones, 88% of which are singletons. The ten biggest clones cover 0.28% of the sample. Per the publication, the time point label means: cells obtained before transplantation from donor or recipient. No antigens are known for them. This sample comprised unstimulated CD4+ T cells sorted from spleen or lymph node cells, obtained before transplant. Source of these receptors: a human donor who was the organ donor for an intestinal transplant.

The chain is built from TRBV7-2 and TRBJ2-5; 7 bases line up with TRBD2. The CDR3 loop spans 17 amino acids. The trim removed 0 bases at V and 2 bases at J, leaving 9 bases unmatched. Germline V gene lookup returns CDR1 SGHTA and CDR2 FQGNSA. The CDR3: CASSLAPWLAAQETQYF. The CDR3, as DNA: TGTGCCAGCAGCTTAGCACCATGGCTAGCGGCTCAAGAGACCCAGTACTTC.

The V and J genes are TRBV6-1 and TRBJ2-7; 8 bases fit TRBD1. The J segment lost 6 bases and the V segment lost 6 bases, leaving 13 bases of the junction unmatched. The V gene's germline CDR1 is MNHNS and CDR2 SASEGT. The CDR3 loop spans 15 amino acids. The CDR3 coding sequence is TGTGCCAGCAGAGGGACCGGGACAGGTTCATCCGAGCAGTACTTC. Its translation: CASRGTGTGSSEQYF.